This section outlines one T cell receptor (beta chain) sequence together with its context. Its specificity is not known. Using immunoSEQ multiplex PCR, the repertoire was profiled, and TCRdb retains in-frame clones only, with some absent. The table records under 140,000 clones, around 93% of them present only once. The sample comes from a study of graft-versus-host responses after intestinal transplantation. At the level of the study: Each of the recipients got a multivisceral, liver-intestinal, or isolated intestinal transplant. Following induction with anti-thymocyte globulin, all recipients were given tacrolimus and steroids for three to four years.

In germline, CDR1 is SEHNR, CDR2 FQNEAQ (reference sequence). The CDR3 has 18 residues. The V segment lost 2 bases and the J segment 2 bases; nucleotides outside the gene matches: 11. Study results and caveats: The authors found GvH clones in recipient marrow, some appearing first in ileum or blood.

The rearrangement joins TRBV7-9 to TRBJ2-1; TRBD2 agrees at 8 bases. The receptor was isolated from a human donor who received an intestinal transplant. The sample in question was unstimulated CD8+ T cells sorted from spleen or lymph node cells, obtained before intestinal transplant. CDR3 amino acids: CASSLTSGSGVAYNEQFF. The DNA of the CDR3 is TGTGCCAGCAGCTTAACGTCGGGTAGCGGGGTCGCCTACAATGAGCAGTTCTTC.